This TCR beta chain was identified during a study of regulatory T cells in long-lasting Graves disease. Study information: In persistent Graves' disease, antithyroid drugs had been taken for over 5 years and TSH receptor antibodies stayed positive.

Concerning this clonotype: The antigen is undetermined.

This CDR3 has 14 amino acids. Trimming pared 0 bases from V and 4 bases from J, leaving 6 bases between. CDR1 is LGHNA and CDR2 is YSLEER in the germline V gene. The time point was: persistent/refractory GD, antithyroid drugs over 5 years with positive TRAb. The TCR library was prepared using RNA isolated from PBMCs. Combining iRepertoire HTBI primers with Arm-PCR of CDR3 regions, the authors built TCR beta libraries. As processed by the authors: Across samples, 62 TRBV and about 15 TRBJ segments were found. One entry per CDR3 protein results from TCRdb running MiXCR on the multiplex PCR reads. In this record, the V and J calls reflect TCRdb's handling and not the investigators' own analysis. The top ten clones hold roughly 20% of a sample with fewer than 450,000 distinct CDR3 sequences, around 21% of them seen once. Study findings and constraints: Possibly, accuracy suffered from the small sample size. Thyroid tissue went unexamined; only peripheral blood was analyzed.

Sequenced here: peripheral blood mononuclear cells (PBMCs), sampled when the disease was refractory, from a patient treated with antithyroid drugs. The V call is TRBV4-3, the J call TRBJ2-2, with D hard to call. The clonotype comes from a female donor with Graves disease. The CDR3 sequence: CASSQETVTGELFF. The CDR3 DNA reads as TGCGCCAGCAGCCAAGAGACGGTCACCGGGGAGCTGTTTTTT.